This T cell receptor (beta chain) was captured in a study of OX40 agonist ivuxolimab in advanced cancers. Study background: An anti-OX40 (CD134) antibody with agonistic activity, ivuxolimab, was administered to patients. Dosing consisted of intravenous ivuxolimab at 0.01 to 10 mg/kg every 2 weeks. Overall study findings and caveats: The antigens recognized by the expanded peripheral T cells, that is their antigen specificity, were not determined.

This clone showed up just once. Its antigen remains unknown. Profiled with immunoSEQ multiplex PCR; TCRdb holds only in-frame clones, not every one. The top ten clones hold roughly 1.5% of a sample with nearly 90,000 clones, around nine tenths of them seen once. The CDR3 is 13 residues long. The germline CDR1 and CDR2 sequences are LNHDA and SQIVND (reference sequence). V dropped 3 bases and J dropped 11 bases, with 16 bases sitting between them. This TCR came from an adult with an advanced solid tumor such as melanoma, head and neck, liver or kidney cancer. The starting material was CD4+ or CD8+ T cells sorted from blood, obtained in a trial of the OX40 agonist ivuxolimab. J is TRBJ1-1 and V is TRBV19; no reliable D call. This CDR3 reads CASSIDGESVAFF. Here the CDR3 DNA reads TGTGCCAGTAGTATCGATGGGGAAAGCGTGGCTTTCTTT. Full variable domain (outside the CDR3, taken from reference TRBV19 and TRBJ1-1): DGGITQSPKYLFRKEGQNVTLSCEQNLNHDAMYWYRQDPGQGLRLIYYSQIVNDFQKGDIAEGYSVSREKKESFPLTVTSAQKNPTAFYLCASSIDGESVAFFGQGTRLTVV.